A selection of T cell receptor beta chains follows, all from one sample in a study of CD8 T cells in Susac syndrome. Each CDR3 protein gets one entry after TCRdb re-called the immunoSEQ multiplex PCR reads with MiXCR. This table has roughly 140,000 distinct CDR3 sequences, 90% to 95% appearing once. The sequenced sample consisted of CD8+ T cells from PBMCs. These receptors came from a human donor in good health. Each CDR3 is given with its conserved first and last residue. A D gene is named only where the DNA matches it firmly.

TRBV15	NA	TRBJ1-2	TGTGCCACCAGCGGGGCCCTACAGGAAGCTAACTATGGCTACACCTTC	CATSGALQEANYGYTF
TRBV28	NA	TRBJ2-1	TGTGCCAGCAGTTTCCGAGTGAGCTCCTACAATGAGCAGTTCTTC	CASSFRVSSYNEQFF
TRBV28	NA	TRBJ2-3	TGTGCCAGCAGAGGAGTTTGGGGAGATACGCAGTATTTT	CASRGVWGDTQYF
TRBV2	NA	TRBJ2-6	TGTGCCAGCACCCGAAAGCGGGCCAGCTACTCTGGGGCCAACGTCCTGACTTTC	CASTRKRASYSGANVLTF
TRBV14	TRBD2	TRBJ2-1	TGTGCCAGCAGCCAAGGTATAGCGGGAGGGCCCTACAATGAGCAGTTCTTC	CASSQGIAGGPYNEQFF
TRBV7-9	TRBD1	TRBJ1-2	TGTGCCAGCAGTCCGACAGGGTCCGATGGCTACACCTTC	CASSPTGSDGYTF
TRBV7-3	NA	TRBJ2-3	TGTGCCAGCAGCTTGGGTACCCTTAGCACAGATACGCAGTATTTT	CASSLGTLSTDTQYF
TRBV12-3/TRBV12-4	NA	TRBJ2-7	TGTGCCAGCAGTTTCCTTACCCCGGGTCGGAGGGGGTACGAGCAGTACTTC	CASSFLTPGRRGYEQYF
TRBV19	NA	TRBJ2-2	TGTGCCAGTACCCTAGCGACGAACACCGGGGAGCTGTTTTTT	CASTLATNTGELFF
TRBV28	TRBD1	TRBJ2-5	TGTGCCAGCAGTTTTGTGACAGGGGGGACCCAGTACTTC	CASSFVTGGTQYF
TRBV15	NA	TRBJ2-5	TGTGCCACCAGTCCGCCCCAAGAGACCCAGTACTTC	CATSPPQETQYF
TRBV27	NA	TRBJ2-7	TGTGCCAGCAGTTTATCGCCGACTGAGTCCTACGAGCAGTACTTC	CASSLSPTESYEQYF
TRBV7-9	TRBD2	TRBJ2-7	TGTGCCACCAGCTTCCAGCGGGAACCCTACGAGCAGTACTTC	CATSFQREPYEQYF
TRBV29-1	NA	TRBJ2-7	TGCAGCGTATCGCTGACGGCTAACCCCTACGAGCAGTACTTC	CSVSLTANPYEQYF
TRBV27	TRBD1	TRBJ2-7	TGTGCCAGCAGAGGGACAGGGGGCCGCGACGAGCAGTACTTC	CASRGTGGRDEQYF
TRBV20-1	NA	TRBJ2-1	TGCAGTGCGACCACCCTTCGGGCACTACTGAACAATGAGCAGTTCTTC	CSATTLRALLNNEQFF
TRBV7-9	NA	TRBJ2-1	TGTGCCAGCAGCACCCCCCTGTTGAGGGAGCAGTTCTTC	CASSTPLLREQFF
TRBV20-1	NA	TRBJ2-7	TGCAGTGCTAACCTAGAAGGCGTCGAGCAGTACTTC	CSANLEGVEQYF
TRBV7-9	TRBD1	TRBJ1-1	TGTGCCAGCAGCCCAACAGGGGTTGAAGCTTTCTTT	CASSPTGVEAFF